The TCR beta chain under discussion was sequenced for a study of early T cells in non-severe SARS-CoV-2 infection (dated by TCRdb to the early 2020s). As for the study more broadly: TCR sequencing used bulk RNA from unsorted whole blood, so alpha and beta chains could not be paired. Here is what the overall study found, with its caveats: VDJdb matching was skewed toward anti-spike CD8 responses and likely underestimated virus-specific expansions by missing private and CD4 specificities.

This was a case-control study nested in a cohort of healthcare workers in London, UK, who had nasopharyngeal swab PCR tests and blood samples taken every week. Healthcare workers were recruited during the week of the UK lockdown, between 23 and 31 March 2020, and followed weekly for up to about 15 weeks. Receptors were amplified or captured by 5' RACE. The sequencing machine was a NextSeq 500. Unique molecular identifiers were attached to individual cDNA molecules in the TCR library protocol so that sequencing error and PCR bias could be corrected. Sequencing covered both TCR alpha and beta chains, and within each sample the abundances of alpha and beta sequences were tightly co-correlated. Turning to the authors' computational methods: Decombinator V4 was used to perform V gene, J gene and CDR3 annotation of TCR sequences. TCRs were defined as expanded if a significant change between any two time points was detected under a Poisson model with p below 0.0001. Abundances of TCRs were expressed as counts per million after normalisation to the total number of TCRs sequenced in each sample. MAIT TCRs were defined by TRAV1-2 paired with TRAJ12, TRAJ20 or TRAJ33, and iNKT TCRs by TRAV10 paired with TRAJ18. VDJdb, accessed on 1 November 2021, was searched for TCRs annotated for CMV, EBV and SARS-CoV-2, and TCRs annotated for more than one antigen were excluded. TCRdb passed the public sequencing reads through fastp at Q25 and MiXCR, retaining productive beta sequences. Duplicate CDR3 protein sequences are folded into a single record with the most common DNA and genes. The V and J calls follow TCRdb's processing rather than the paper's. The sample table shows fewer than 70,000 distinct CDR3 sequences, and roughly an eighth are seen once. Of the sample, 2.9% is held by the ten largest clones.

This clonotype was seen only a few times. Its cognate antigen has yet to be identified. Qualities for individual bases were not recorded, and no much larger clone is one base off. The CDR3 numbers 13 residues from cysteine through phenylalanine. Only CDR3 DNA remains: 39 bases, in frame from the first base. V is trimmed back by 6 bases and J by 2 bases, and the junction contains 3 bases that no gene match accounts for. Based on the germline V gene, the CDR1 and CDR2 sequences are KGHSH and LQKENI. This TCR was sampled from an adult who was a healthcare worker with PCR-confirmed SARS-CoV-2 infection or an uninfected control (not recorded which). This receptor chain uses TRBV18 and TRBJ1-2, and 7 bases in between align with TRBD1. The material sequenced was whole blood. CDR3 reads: CASSGQPNYGYTF. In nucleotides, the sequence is TGTGCCAGCTCGGGACAGCCCAACTATGGCTACACCTTC. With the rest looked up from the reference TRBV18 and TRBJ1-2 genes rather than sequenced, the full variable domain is NAGVMQNPRHLVRRRGQEARLRCSPMKGHSHVYWYRQLPEEGLKFMVYLQKENIIDESGMPKERFSAEFPKEGPSILRIQQVVRGDSAAYFCASSGQPNYGYTFGSGTRLTVV.